Detailed here is one T cell receptor beta chain. Its antigen is currently unknown. This entry comes from a study of T cells after yellow fever vaccination. Study-level information: For low cell numbers, libraries were made with SMART-Seq v4 Ultra Low Input. Notes on the study in general: Post-booster samples contained most primary-vaccination clones (approximately 96% CD4, almost 90% CD8).

UMIs and a universal primer site were added when TCR cDNA was made by 5'RACE template switching. Each CDR3 protein is one row after TCRdb ran MiXCR on the 5' RACE reads. The repertoire includes fewer than 350,000 distinct CDR3 sequences, around 4.4% of them detected once, and less than 20% sits in the top ten. V gave up 3 bases and J gave up 4 bases, with 12 bases separating them. Germline V gives CDR1 SQVTM, CDR2 ANQGSEA. This CDR3 contains 13 residues. The chain combines TRBV29-1 with TRBJ2-5, with a weak D call TRBD1 (6 bases). The starting material was PBMCs, obtained 15 days after the yellow fever booster vaccination. The TCR originated in a man younger than 35 who received the YFV17D yellow fever vaccine. The CDR3 DNA reads as TGCAGCGTTGAGAGGGTCAGGGGAGAGACCCAGTACTTC. Protein: CSVERVRGETQYF.